The 14 T cell receptor beta chains below were found in one sample sequenced in a study of human T cells and chemical hapten exposure (dated by TCRdb to the early 2020s). The sample's time point label, decoded: patch test 1, 2 weeks after DPC sensitization. Explained via the paper, the treatment or condition label denotes: therapeutic diphenylcyclopropenone sensitization with weekly scalp DPC. Library creation used RACE. Data came from a NextSeq 500. TCRdb reprocessed the public reads (quality trimming at Q25 with fastp, clone calling with MiXCR) and kept in-frame beta chains. Rows merge per CDR3 protein into single entries with the most common DNA and genes. The sample profile shows around 110,000 distinct CDR3 sequences; 12% of them were found once. Approximately 1.5% of the sample lies in the top ten. The starting material was whole blood, obtained in connection with sensitization to the hapten diphenylcyclopropenone (DPC). The source is a woman aged 45 to 65 with alopecia areata. Some clones in this sample may be carry-over from other donors' samples.

This clonotype came up a few times. The V and J genes are TRBV5-1 and TRBJ1-5; D is unresolved. CDR3 length equals 15 residues. V was cut by 2 bases and J by 0 bases, with 9 bases left in between. The germline V gene encodes CDR1 SGHRS and CDR2 YFSETQ. DNA of the CDR3: TGCGCCAGCAGCTTCACGGGGAGTAGCAATCAGCCCCAGCATTTT. This translates into CASSFTGSSNQPQHF.

The chain uses TRBV7-2 and TRBJ1-1, with a weak D call TRBD1 (5 bases). The CDR3 is made up of 14 amino acids. Per germline, CDR1 SGHTA and CDR2 FQGNSA. V was clipped by 3 bases and J by 5 bases, with 13 bases between them. The CDR3 coding sequence is TGTGCCAGCAGCTTCGGGGCCTTGCAGACTGAAGCTTTCTTT. It encodes CASSFGALQTEAFF.

The chain joins TRBV4-3 to TRBJ1-2; D unresolved. The V gene's germline CDR1 is LGHNA and CDR2 YSLEER. Between the trimmed V and J ends, which lost 0 bases and 4 bases, there was a span of 15 bases. The CDR3 covers 16 residues. CDR3 in amino acids: CASSQELGAGGYGYTF. CDR3 sequence (DNA): TGCGCCAGCAGCCAAGAATTGGGCGCCGGAGGCTATGGCTACACCTTC.

This clonotype showed up many times. DNA for the CDR3: TGTGCCAGCAGTGCACCGGGACAGGGGGCTGATGAGCAGTTCTTC. Translation gives CASSAPGQGADEQFF. The chain is built from TRBV28 and TRBJ2-1; 12 bases are a match to TRBD1. CDR1 is MDHEN, CDR2 SYDVKM, per germline. Trimming cost V 5 bases and J 8 bases; bases outside gene matches: 7. The CDR3 has 15 amino acids.

The chain employs TRBV6-2 or TRBV6-3 and TRBJ2-1; 7 bases are a match to TRBD2. J gave up 0 bases and V 2 bases, and 4 bases lay outside the gene matches. This CDR3 contains 16 residues. Germline CDR1 reads MNHEY; CDR2 reads SVGEGT. Here the CDR3 reads CASSYAGDFSYNEQFF. CDR3 DNA: TGTGCCAGCAGTTACGCGGGAGACTTCTCCTACAATGAGCAGTTCTTC.

For this clonotype: A junction boundary mismatches the germline segment, possibly from a read error. The J gene is TRBJ2-3, the V gene TRBV28; the D gene is possibly TRBD2 (5 bases). CDR3 length: 13 residues. The germline CDR1 and CDR2 sequences are MDHEN and SYDVKM. CDR3 amino acids: CASSFPLGDTQYF. The DNA for the CDR3 is TGTGCCAGCAGTTTTCCCTTGGGAGATACCCAGTATTTT.

This clonotype was counted only a few times. This chain joins TRBV5-1 and TRBJ2-6; D gene unclear. Trimming cost V 2 bases and J 4 bases, with 7 bases left between them. Germline V gene sequence: CDR1 SGHRS, CDR2 YFSETQ. This CDR3 contains 14 residues. Here the CDR3 reads CASSFIPGANVLTF. Written as DNA, the CDR3 is TGCGCCAGCAGCTTTATCCCCGGGGCCAACGTCCTGACTTTC.

The chain employs TRBV6-1 and TRBJ1-5; TRBD1 is a possible D gene (6 bases). CDR1 is MNHNS and CDR2 is SASEGT in the germline V gene. The CDR3 length is 15 residues. V was pared by 7 bases and J by 2 bases, with 15 bases between. CDR3 in amino acids: CASMEGGRGNQPQHF. The CDR3 nucleotides are TGTGCCAGCATGGAGGGGGGAAGGGGCAATCAGCCCCAGCATTTT.

This clonotype was counted at least ten times. The V and J genes are TRBV4-1 and TRBJ1-5, with D tentatively TRBD1 (6 bases). Trimming shortened V by 5 bases and J by 6 bases, and 20 bases separated the two germline ends. The germline CDR1 and CDR2 sequences are MGHRA and YSYEKL. This CDR3 contains 16 residues. CDR3 protein: CASSSLLRGAAQPQHF. As DNA, the CDR3 is TGCGCCAGCAGCTCCCTTCTGAGGGGGGCCGCTCAGCCCCAGCATTTT.

The chain couples TRBV20-1 to TRBJ2-5; D is possibly TRBD2 (6 bases). V lost 0 bases to trimming and J lost 4 bases, with 12 bases between them. CDR1 and CDR2 from the germline V gene are DFQATT and SNEGSKA (reference sequence). The CDR3 runs to 14 residues. The CDR3 DNA follows: TGCAGTGCTAGAGACCTAATTAGCGGAGAGACCCAGTACTTC. Amino acids: CSARDLISGETQYF.

In this sample, this clonotype turned up many times. The chain carries TRBV18 and TRBJ2-7; the D gene is possibly TRBD1 (6 bases). CDR1 KGHSH and CDR2 LQKENI come from the germline V gene. The CDR3 has 15 amino acids. The ends were cut back, 3 bases at V and 5 bases at J, with 17 bases in the middle. The CDR3 region has the DNA TGTGCCAGCTCACCGGGCTTTTTAGAGGGGGACGAGCAGTACTTC. Its protein is CASSPGFLEGDEQYF.

V is TRBV6-2 or TRBV6-3 and J is TRBJ1-5; 7 bases fit TRBD1. Germline-derived CDR1 and CDR2 are MNHEY and SVGEGT. Trimming removed 0 bases from V and 2 bases from J; junction bases left unmatched: 4. The CDR3 spans 16 residues. CDR3 region: CASSYSRQGGNQPQHF. DNA for the CDR3: TGTGCCAGCAGTTACTCGAGACAGGGCGGCAATCAGCCCCAGCATTTT.

This chain connects TRBV5-4 to TRBJ2-3; possible D gene TRBD2, 5 bases. There are 14 residues in the CDR3. Trimming took off 4 bases at V and 5 bases at J, with 14 bases between the two ends. In germline, CDR1 is SGHNT, CDR2 YYREEE (reference sequence). The CDR3 loop is CASSPDWIGDTQYF. CDR3 DNA sequence: TGTGCCAGCAGCCCGGACTGGATAGGAGATACGCAGTATTTT.

This clonotype was seen at least ten times. This chain uses TRBV6-5 with TRBJ1-5; 9 bases align to TRBD1. Germline-derived CDR1 and CDR2 are MNHEY and SVGAGI. The V gene end was trimmed by 6 bases and the J gene end by 4 bases; junction bases not matched to a gene: 4. This CDR3 spans 14 amino acids. CDR3 amino acids: CASRPDRGNQPQHF. CDR3 nucleotide sequence: TGTGCCAGCAGGCCCGACAGGGGGAATCAGCCCCAGCATTTT.